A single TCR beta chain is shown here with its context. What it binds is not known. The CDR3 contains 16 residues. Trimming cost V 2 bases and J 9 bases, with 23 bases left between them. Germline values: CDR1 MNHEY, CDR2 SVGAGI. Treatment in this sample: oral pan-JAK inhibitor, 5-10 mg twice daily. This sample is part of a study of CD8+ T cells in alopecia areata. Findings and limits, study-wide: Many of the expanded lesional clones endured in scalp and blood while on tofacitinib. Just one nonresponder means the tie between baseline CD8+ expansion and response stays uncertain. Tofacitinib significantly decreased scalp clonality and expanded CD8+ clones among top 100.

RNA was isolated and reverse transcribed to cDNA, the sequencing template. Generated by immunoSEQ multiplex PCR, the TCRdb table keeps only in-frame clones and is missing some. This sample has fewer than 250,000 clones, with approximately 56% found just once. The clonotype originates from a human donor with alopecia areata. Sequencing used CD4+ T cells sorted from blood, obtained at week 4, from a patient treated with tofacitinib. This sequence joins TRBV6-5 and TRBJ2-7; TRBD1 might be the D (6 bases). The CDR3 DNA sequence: TGTGCCAGCAGTTACGGGAAGCCGGGACAAGCTTTCTGGCAGTACTTC. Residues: CASSYGKPGQAFWQYF.